Following are 30 T cell receptor beta chains from one sample sequenced in a study of regulatory T cells in long-lasting Graves disease. As to time point: newly diagnosed GD, antithyroid drugs for less than 3 months. The authors made the TCR library using RNA they extracted from PBMCs. CDR3-region Arm-PCR and iRepertoire HTBI primers produced the TCR beta libraries. TCRdb independently ran MiXCR on the multiplex PCR reads; one entry per CDR3 protein. Found here are fewer than 650,000 distinct CDR3 sequences, 15% to 20% of them singletons; the top ten hold around 12%. The sample was also reused in another study, on T cells in Graves' hyperthyroidism and ophthalmopathy.

The sequences come from peripheral blood mononuclear cells (PBMCs), collected at new diagnosis, from a patient treated with antithyroid drugs. Source of these receptors: a man between 18 and 29 years old with Graves disease.

This clonotype was counted at least ten times. This sequence joins TRBV29-1 and TRBJ2-5, with 11 bases matching TRBD1. V lost 4 bases and J lost 4; bases outside the gene matches: 8. The CDR3 contains 15 residues. Germline CDR1 is SQVTM and CDR2 is ANQGSEA. CDR3 sequence (DNA): TGCAGCGTTGCGGGACAGGGGGTCTCTAGAGAGACCCAGTACTTC. It codes for CSVAGQGVSRETQYF.

Ten or more counts support this clonotype. V is TRBV20-1 and J is TRBJ1-1, with 7 bases lining up with TRBD1. Trimming cost V 3 bases and J 4 bases; bases outside gene matches: 8. CDR3 length: 14 amino acids. Germline assignment: CDR1 DFQATT and CDR2 SNEGSKA (reference sequence). The CDR3 DNA reads TGCAGTGCTAGTATTCCGGGACAGAGCACTGAAGCTTTCTTT. Translating it yields CSASIPGQSTEAFF.

This clonotype has a count of ten or more. The chain joins TRBV20-1 to TRBJ2-7, with D tentatively TRBD1 (6 bases). Trimming shortened V by 6 bases and J by 0 bases, and 12 bases separated the two germline ends. The germline gives CDR1 DFQATT, CDR2 SNEGSKA (reference sequence). This CDR3 spans 13 amino acids. The CDR3 sequence is CSAVGQPSYEQYF. The CDR3 region has the DNA TGCAGTGCCGTAGGACAGCCCTCCTACGAGCAGTACTTC.

This clonotype was recorded a few times. CDR3 DNA: TGCAGTGCTAGACCCATCGGGCTAGCGGGAGATCACTCCTACAATGAGCAGTTCTTC. Translated: CSARPIGLAGDHSYNEQFF. This chain connects TRBV20-1 to TRBJ2-1; 10 bases match TRBD2. J was trimmed by 0 bases and V by 2 bases; bases with no gene match: 13. The CDR3 extends over 19 amino acids. Germline V CDR1 and CDR2: DFQATT, SNEGSKA (reference sequence).

This clonotype was counted many times. The chain has TRBV30 and TRBJ1-1, with 7 bases that match TRBD1. The germline CDR1 and CDR2 sequences are GTSNPN and SVGIG (reference sequence). This CDR3 is built from 14 residues. V lost 0 bases to trimming and J lost 5 bases; unmatched junction nucleotides: 6. As DNA, the CDR3 is TGTGCCTGGAGTGTAAGGGGGCAGTTGACTGAAGCTTTCTTT. As protein: CAWSVRGQLTEAFF.

This clonotype has at least ten counts. The chain combines TRBV27 with TRBJ2-7, with D possibly TRBD2 on 5 matching bases. Germline V gives CDR1 MNHEY, CDR2 SMNVEV (reference sequence). The CDR3 has 13 residues. Between the trimmed V and J ends, which lost 2 bases and 7 bases, there was a span of 12 bases. Here the CDR3 reads CASSLKPPGEQYF. CDR3 sequence (DNA): TGTGCCAGCAGTTTAAAGCCCCCGGGGGAGCAGTACTTC.

This rearrangement joins TRBV15 to TRBJ2-3, with D unclear. The CDR3 sequence is 13 residues long. V was cut by 10 bases and J by 4 bases, with 15 bases left in between. Germline V gene lookup returns CDR1 LNHNV and CDR2 YYDKDF (reference sequence). CDR3 residues: CASRTALADTQYF. DNA of the CDR3: TGTGCCAGCCGGACGGCCTTGGCAGATACGCAGTATTTT. The variable domain in full, with the rest retrieved from reference TRBV15 and TRBJ2-3, is DAMVIQNPRYQVTQFGKPVTLSCSQTLNHNVMYWYQQKSSQAPKLLFHYYDKDFNNEADTPDNFQSRRPNTSFCFLDIRSPGLGDTAMYLCASRTALADTQYFGPGTRLTVL.

At least ten counts were recorded for this clonotype. The J gene is TRBJ2-5, the V gene TRBV30, with unresolved D. The CDR3 is 10 amino acids. Trimming stripped 8 bases from V and 3 bases from J, with 7 bases between. CDR1 GTSNPN and CDR2 SVGIG come from the germline V gene (reference sequence). The CDR3, as DNA: TGTGCCGCCTGGGAAGAGACCCAGTACTTC. Protein: CAAWEETQYF.

The chain recombines TRBV10-3 with TRBJ2-1, with D perhaps TRBD2 (5 bases). The CDR3 spans 16 residues. The V gene's germline CDR1 is ENHRY and CDR2 SYGVKD. Trimming removed 0 bases at V and 3 bases at J, with 12 bases between. CDR3 residues: CAISESASSLYNEQFF. In DNA form, the CDR3 reads TGTGCCATCAGTGAGTCGGCTAGCTCGCTCTACAATGAGCAGTTCTTC.

This clonotype was seen more than once but under ten times. The chain employs TRBV2 and TRBJ1-3; D remains unclear. The CDR3 length is 14 residues. Trimming took 2 bases from V and 4 from J, leaving 9 bases between them. Germline CDR1 is SNHLY and CDR2 is FYNNEI. The DNA for the CDR3 is TGTGCCAGCAGTGAAAGCAGTTCGGGAAACACCATATATTTT. Its translation: CASSESSSGNTIYF.

This clonotype was seen ten or more times. The chain carries TRBV2 and TRBJ2-3, with 8 bases aligning to TRBD2. V trimming: 5 bases; J trimming: 2 bases; junction bases outside the gene matches: 9. The V gene's germline CDR1 is SNHLY and CDR2 FYNNEI. The CDR3 is 16 amino acids. The CDR3 nucleotides are TGTGCCAGCAGTCTGATAGGGCGGGAGGACACAGATACGCAGTATTTT. The encoded protein is CASSLIGREDTDTQYF.

The chain couples TRBV4-1 to TRBJ2-1, with TRBD2 matching 15 bases. Trimming took 0 bases from V and 16 from J; bases not matched to a gene: 4. Germline CDR1 reads MGHRA; CDR2 reads YSYEKL. The CDR3 covers 14 residues. CDR3 protein: CASSQDRTSGRVFF. CDR3 DNA: TGCGCCAGCAGCCAAGATAGGACTAGCGGGAGGGTTTTCTTC.

The chain couples TRBV5-1 to TRBJ2-3; D is perhaps TRBD2 (6 bases). The ends were cut back, 5 bases at V and 4 bases at J, with 17 bases in the middle. Germline CDR1 and CDR2: SGHRS and YFSETQ. The CDR3 is 15 residues long. The CDR3 sequence is CASSRERVLSDTQYF. In DNA form, the CDR3 reads TGCGCCAGCAGTCGGGAGCGGGTCTTGTCAGATACGCAGTATTTT.

This clonotype has at least ten counts. The rearrangement uses TRBV3-1 and TRBJ1-2; no reliable D call. The CDR3 has 13 residues. The V end was cut by 1 base, the J end by 4 bases, with 7 bases between. CDR1 and CDR2 (germline): LGHDT, YNNKEL (reference sequence). CDR3 residues: CASSQVGSYGYTF. CDR3 nucleotides: TGTGCCAGCAGCCAAGTGGGGAGCTATGGCTACACCTTC.

The chain combines TRBV2 with TRBJ2-2; 7 bases agree with TRBD2. The CDR3 sequence is 13 residues long. CDR1 and CDR2 (germline): SNHLY, FYNNEI. V gave up 6 bases and J gave up 5 bases; unmatched junction bases: 3. CDR3 DNA: TGTGCCAGCAGATGGGAGGGTACCGGGGAGCTGTTTTTT. Its translation: CASRWEGTGELFF.

This clonotype was counted a few times. The chain carries TRBV20-1 and TRBJ2-5, with 11 bases aligning to TRBD1. The germline gives CDR1 DFQATT, CDR2 SNEGSKA (reference sequence). This CDR3 spans 16 amino acids. The junction had 13 bases not matched to a gene; V was cut back by 3 bases and J by 7 bases. In DNA, the CDR3 is TGCAGTGCTAGTGGGACCGGGACAGGGGGGATCGGGACCCAGTACTTC. Translating it yields CSASGTGTGGIGTQYF.

The chain has TRBV27 and TRBJ2-1, with D possibly TRBD2 on 6 matching bases. Germline CDR1 MNHEY, CDR2 SMNVEV (reference sequence). The CDR3 length is 12 residues. Trimming stripped 5 bases from V and 10 bases from J, with 12 bases between. The CDR3 sequence: CASSQLANEQFF. CDR3 in DNA: TGTGCCAGCAGTCAACTAGCAAACGAGCAGTTCTTC.

There are a few counts of this clonotype. A junction end diverges from the germline sequence, so it may reflect a read error. This chain uses TRBV5-1 with TRBJ2-1; 11 bases line up with TRBD2. The germline CDR1 and CDR2 sequences are SGHRS and YFSETQ. This CDR3 region has 17 residues. The CDR3 DNA is TGTGCCAGCAGCGTAAATATACTAGCGGGAGTTCACAATGAGCAGTTCTTC. It encodes CASSVNILAGVHNEQFF.

In this sample, this clonotype turned up a few times. The chain employs TRBV5-4 and TRBJ1-2, with D hard to call. The CDR3 has 12 residues. Germline values: CDR1 SGHNT, CDR2 YYREEE (reference sequence). V dropped 0 bases and J dropped 7 bases, with 7 bases sitting between them. The CDR3 coding sequence is TGTGCCAGCAGCTTGGAGCCGGGTGGCTACACCTTC. Protein sequence: CASSLEPGGYTF. Variable domain in full (rest from reference TRBV5-4 and TRBJ1-2): ETGVTQSPTHLIKTRGQQVTLRCSSQSGHNTVSWYQQALGQGPQFIFQYYREEENGRGNFPPRFSGLQFPNYSSELNVNALELDDSALYLCASSLEPGGYTFGSGTRLTVV.

This clonotype occurred a few times. This chain links TRBV9 with TRBJ2-2; D ambiguous. Germline lookup yields CDR1 SGDLS and CDR2 YYNGEE. The CDR3 contains 16 residues. The V end was cut by 0 bases, the J end by 8 bases, with 17 bases between. The CDR3 DNA reads TGTGCCAGCAGCGTAGATGGCAGCTCAAACTTGGGGGAGCTGTTTTTT. Translation gives CASSVDGSSNLGELFF. Supplemented by reference TRBV9 and TRBJ2-2, the full variable domain reads DSGVTQTPKHLITATGQRVTLRCSPRSGDLSVYWYQQSLDQGLQFLIQYYNGEERAKGNILERFSAQQFPDLHSELNLSSLELGDSALYFCASSVDGSSNLGELFFGEGSRLTVL.

The rearrangement uses TRBV2 and TRBJ2-6; D may be TRBD2 (6 bases). The V gene lost 6 bases and the J gene lost 0 bases, with 15 bases spanning the gap. CDR1 and CDR2 (germline): SNHLY, FYNNEI. The CDR3 contains 17 residues. CDR3 bases: TGTGCCAGCAGGTCCCGGGGGATTAGCTCTGGGGCCAACGTCCTGACTTTC. Translated, it gives CASRSRGISSGANVLTF.

The chain couples TRBV5-1 to TRBJ2-2; 7 positions match TRBD2. The CDR3 length is 20 residues. With V trimmed by 0 bases and J by 2 bases, 16 bases remained unmatched. Looked up from germline, CDR1 is SGHRS and CDR2 is YFSETQ. CDR3 sequence (DNA): TGCGCCAGCAGCTTGGAGTACGATCTGGTGCGGGAGATTAACACCGGGGAGCTGTTTTTT. It specifies CASSLEYDLVREINTGELFF.

The chain is built from TRBV18 and TRBJ2-7; 9 bases fit TRBD1. The CDR3 consists of 15 residues. The ends lost 1 base at V and 6 bases at J; junction bases unmatched: 7. Germline CDR1 reads KGHSH; CDR2 reads LQKENI. CDR3 nucleotide sequence: TGTGCCAGCTCACCACAACCGGGACAGGGCACCGAGCAGTACTTC. Its translation is CASSPQPGQGTEQYF.

In this sample, this clonotype turned up a few times. The gene calls are TRBV29-1 and TRBJ2-5; tentatively, D is TRBD2 (6 bases). The V end was cut by 7 bases, the J end by 4 bases, with 28 bases between. The germline V gene has CDR1 SQVTM and CDR2 ANQGSEA. This CDR3 has 17 residues. The CDR3 DNA reads as TGCAGCGAGTCTCGGTGGTCGGAGGGCCAAGGAGGAGAGACCCAGTACTTC. Amino acid sequence: CSESRWSEGQGGETQYF.

CDR3 sequence: CASSLAWGTLGTQYF. In DNA, the CDR3 is TGCGCCAGCAGCTTGGCGTGGGGGACTTTGGGGACCCAGTACTTC. The chain is built from TRBV5-1 and TRBJ2-5; TRBD2 might be the D (6 bases). The germline V and J ends were trimmed by 0 bases and 7 bases, with 16 bases remaining between them. The CDR3 is 15 residues long. Germline values: CDR1 SGHRS, CDR2 YFSETQ.

This clonotype appeared many times. The V and J genes are TRBV5-1 and TRBJ2-7; D might be TRBD2 (6 bases). V lost 3 bases, J lost 2 bases, and 21 bases lay in between. Germline-derived CDR1 and CDR2 are SGHRS and YFSETQ. The CDR3 runs 17 residues. The CDR3 sequence is CASSWRGTAEVPYEQYF. The CDR3 DNA sequence: TGCGCCAGCAGCTGGCGGGGCACGGCGGAGGTCCCCTACGAGCAGTACTTC.

This clonotype has ten or more counts. The genes are TRBV11-2 and TRBJ1-2, with a possible D match to TRBD1 (6 bases). Germline CDR1 SGHAT, CDR2 FQNNGV. The V end was cut by 7 bases, the J end by 8 bases, with 23 bases between. This CDR3 has 15 residues. This CDR3 is CASTTPRGGQRGYTF. The CDR3 nucleotides are TGTGCCAGCACCACTCCAAGGGGGGGACAACGGGGCTACACCTTC. Filled out from reference TRBV11-2 and TRBJ1-2, the complete variable domain reads EAGVAQSPRYKIIEKRQSVAFWCNPISGHATLYWYQQILGQGPKLLIQFQNNGVVDDSQLPKDRFSAERLKGVDSTLKIQPAKLEDSAVYLCASTTPRGGQRGYTFGSGTRLTVV.

This clonotype has more than one count but fewer than ten. This chain links TRBV5-1 with TRBJ2-7; 8 bases fit TRBD2. Trimming cost V 2 bases and J 3 bases; bases outside gene matches: 7. This CDR3 is built from 15 residues. Germline values: CDR1 SGHRS, CDR2 YFSETQ. CDR3 sequence: CASSLDEAGVYEQYF. Here the CDR3 DNA reads TGCGCCAGCAGCTTAGATGAAGCGGGAGTCTACGAGCAGTACTTC. Looking up the rest from reference TRBV5-1 and TRBJ2-7 gives the full variable domain: KAGVTQTPRYLIKTRGQQVTLSCSPISGHRSVSWYQQTPGQGLQFLFEYFSETQRNKGNFPGRFSGRQFSNSRSEMNVSTLELGDSALYLCASSLDEAGVYEQYFGPGTRLTVT.

This clonotype appeared a few times. The chain links TRBV3-1 to TRBJ2-1; D might be TRBD1 (6 bases). CDR3 size: 15 residues. V was cut by 3 bases and J by 6 bases, with 15 bases left in between. From germline, CDR1 is LGHDT and CDR2 YNNKEL (reference sequence). CDR3 nucleotides: TGTGCCAGCAGCCATTTCTCTACAGGGCGCAATGAGCAGTTCTTC. Encoded protein: CASSHFSTGRNEQFF.

The rearrangement joins TRBV4-1 to TRBJ1-5, with 8 bases lining up with TRBD1. Trimming took 2 bases from V and 3 from J; bases not matched to a gene: 3. CDR3 size: 15 residues. From germline, CDR1 is MGHRA and CDR2 YSYEKL. CDR3 loop: CASSQRTGNNQPQHF. The CDR3 bases are TGCGCCAGCAGCCAAAGGACAGGGAACAATCAGCCCCAGCATTTT.